Listed below are T cell receptor beta chains from one sample, sequenced in a study of blood T cells in healthy people across ages. MiXCR was run by TCRdb on the 5' RACE reads, yielding one entry per CDR3 protein. Counted here are about 2 million distinct CDR3 sequences, roughly 49% occurring once; the ten biggest clones make up approximately 2.1%. Sequencing was carried out using blood. The receptors come from a woman aged 40 to 50 in good health. CDR3s include the opening cysteine and the closing phenylalanine or tryptophan.

V gene,J gene,CDR3 protein
TRBV7-2,NA,CASSLPIVDEQYF
TRBV9,NA,CASSTLPLASPYEQYF
TRBV5-1,TRBJ2-7,CASSPTVGYEQYF
TRBV11-2,TRBJ1-2,CASSLGLPGRREEYGYTF
TRBV12-3/TRBV12-4,TRBJ2-1,CASRRTGGNEQFF
TRBV6-5,TRBJ2-1,CASSNGQGATANEQFF
TRBV2,TRBJ2-4,CASTSDRSAKNIQYF
TRBV20-1,TRBJ2-6,CSGASGANVLTF
TRBV4-1,TRBJ2-3,CASSQDTRLAVLTFADTQYF
TRBV6-1,TRBJ2-1,CASSNVRGYEQFF
TRBV6-2/TRBV6-3,TRBJ2-3,CASSSTVRWYF
TRBV28,TRBJ1-2,CASTKRQESYGYTF
TRBV12-3/TRBV12-4,TRBJ1-2,CASRDDRNNYGYTF
TRBV4-2,TRBJ2-5,CASRDTGTSGPGTQYF
TRBV5-1,TRBJ2-5,CASSQRTGLASETQYF
TRBV12-3/TRBV12-4,TRBJ2-3,CASSLIGGPSTDTQYF
TRBV15,TRBJ2-6,CATRLGQEATFGANVLTF
TRBV9,TRBJ2-1,CASSVAARDGEQFF
TRBV5-1,TRBJ1-2,CASAVGPNYGCTF
TRBV3-1,TRBJ1-6,CASSQGGDSPPHF
TRBV7-8,TRBJ2-7,CACSISLAAGGHEQYF
TRBV12-3/TRBV12-4,NA,CASSSSRGHEQYF
TRBV11-2,TRBJ2-7,CASSYSAGHEYEQYF
TRBV7-2,TRBJ2-5,CASSITAFPVETQYF
TRBV7-9,TRBJ2-1,CASSILRDPLGFNEQFF
TRBV9,TRBJ1-2,CASSDTKTGLRKGYTF
TRBV2,TRBJ1-5,CASSKDRGGNQPQHF
TRBV6-5,TRBJ1-4,CAGSSTGFNEKLFF
TRBV5-1,TRBJ2-1,CASSLPGTGTSGGGNEQFF
TRBV6-5,TRBJ2-7,CASSLGPTSSYEQYF
TRBV11-1,TRBJ2-1,CASSDGQGAYNEQFF
TRBV10-3,NA,CAISGTGGASSYNEQYF
TRBV27,NA,CASRATGRYEQYF
TRBV21-1,TRBJ1-5,CASSNGNQPQHF
TRBV7-2,TRBJ2-3,CASSPLKDTQYF
TRBV12-3/TRBV12-4,TRBJ2-1,CASSPGTSGGPGNERFF